This entry is about one T cell receptor (beta chain). It lacks a known antigen. The sample originates from a study of control samples from healthy donors and cancer patients (dated by TCRdb to 2020 to 2022). Library creation used the immunoSEQ multiplex PCR assay. The clones in this table, taken by TCRdb from immuneACCESS, are in-frame only. Not every clone is retained; where verified, under half of the shortfall comes from an unresolved V gene, and the cause of the rest is unknown. This sample's clone table shows approximately 190,000 clones. Approximately 2.2% of the sample lies in the top ten. From its cysteine to its phenylalanine, the CDR3 spans 15 amino acids. Only the CDR3 region is kept as DNA, spanning 45 bases read in frame from base 1. The germline V gene encodes CDR1 SNHLY and CDR2 FYNNEI. After removal of 8 bases from V and 3 bases from J, the junction retains 5 bases not matched to a gene.

Sequences were obtained from blood. The sequence links TRBV2 to TRBJ2-1; 12 central nucleotides agree with TRBD2. The sequence derives from a woman between 25 and 40 years old in good health. The nucleotide sequence reads as follows: TGTGCCAGCCGTCCGGGACTAGCGGGCTACAATGAGCAGTTCTTC. Its coded protein is CASRPGLAGYNEQFF.